The T cell receptor (beta chain) described here comes from a study of CD8 T cells in ankylosing spondylitis. Study-wide findings and caveats: Disease-associated clones were CD8+ and fairly uncommon in peripheral blood. One TCR beta motif, made up of fewer than 10 highly homologous variants, appeared characteristic of ankylosing spondylitis blood.

This CDR3 spans 15 amino acids. Trimming pared 0 bases from V and 3 bases from J, leaving 12 bases between. The V gene's germline CDR1 is SQVTM and CDR2 ANQGSEA. Using quantitative 5'-RACE with molecular barcodes, the authors made TCR beta libraries. A single record per CDR3 protein comes from TCRdb applying MiXCR to the 5' RACE reads. The table records about 92,000 distinct CDR3 sequences, approximately 9% of them present only once. This clonotype was recorded at least ten times. The antigen is undetermined. This TCR came from a male donor with ankylosing spondylitis or in good health (not recorded which). Material: blood, either unsorted or a sorted T cell fraction (not recorded which). V usage is TRBV29-1 and J usage is TRBJ2-4; D gene uncertain. The chain's CDR3 is CSVEDQGEYKNIQYF. The CDR3 DNA is TGCAGCGTTGAAGATCAAGGAGAATACAAAAACATTCAGTACTTC.